This entry describes one T cell receptor beta chain. This specimen belongs to a study of PD-1 blockade in classical Hodgkin lymphoma. The sample's time point: cycle 4 day 1 (C4D1), after 6 weeks of nivolumab. Brentuximab vedotin exposure varied among the patients, all of whom had relapsed after autologous stem cell transplantation. Clones were read by immunoSEQ multiplex PCR, and TCRdb kept only the in-frame ones, dropping some. The sample lists more than 20,000 clones, approximately 87% occurring once. This sequence originates from a human donor with classical Hodgkin lymphoma. The material sequenced was peripheral blood mononuclear cells (PBMCs), taken before the fourth cycle of nivolumab.

CDR3 sequence (DNA): TGTGCCAGCAGCTCCACGGGACTGAAAGGAGAGACCCAGTACTTC. Translated: CASSSTGLKGETQYF. This sequence joins TRBV7-7 and TRBJ2-5, with D possibly TRBD2 on 6 matching bases. The CDR3 is 15 residues long. Trimming left V 4 bases short and J 4 bases short, with 16 bases between. The germline V gene encodes CDR1 SSHAT and CDR2 FNYEAQ (reference sequence).